This entry is about one T cell receptor beta chain. Antigen unknown. Produced via immunoSEQ multiplex PCR; TCRdb's table is partial and in-frame only. The top ten hold more than 6.5% of the sample, which has approximately 100,000 clones, roughly 91% seen once. Following autologous stem cell transplantation, relapse occurred in every patient, and exposure to brentuximab vedotin varied. These data come from a study of PD-1 blockade in classical Hodgkin lymphoma. Study findings and constraints: With CD4+ cells, TCR diversity rose significantly by C4D1, but not with CD8+ cells. Newly diagnosed patients had baseline TCR diversity that was reportedly lower than that of healthy donors.

The germline V gene has CDR1 LNHDA and CDR2 SQIVND (reference sequence). The V segment lost 5 bases and the J segment 4 bases; nucleotides outside the gene matches: 9. CDR3 length equals 16 residues. This clonotype originated in a human donor with classical Hodgkin lymphoma. The chain recombines TRBV19 with TRBJ1-2, with 11 bases fitting TRBD1. The sequencing here drew on peripheral blood mononuclear cells (PBMCs), taken before the second cycle of nivolumab. Here the CDR3 DNA reads TGTGCCAGTAGTCTTCCGGGACAGGGGGATATCTATGGCTACACCTTC. It yields the protein CASSLPGQGDIYGYTF.